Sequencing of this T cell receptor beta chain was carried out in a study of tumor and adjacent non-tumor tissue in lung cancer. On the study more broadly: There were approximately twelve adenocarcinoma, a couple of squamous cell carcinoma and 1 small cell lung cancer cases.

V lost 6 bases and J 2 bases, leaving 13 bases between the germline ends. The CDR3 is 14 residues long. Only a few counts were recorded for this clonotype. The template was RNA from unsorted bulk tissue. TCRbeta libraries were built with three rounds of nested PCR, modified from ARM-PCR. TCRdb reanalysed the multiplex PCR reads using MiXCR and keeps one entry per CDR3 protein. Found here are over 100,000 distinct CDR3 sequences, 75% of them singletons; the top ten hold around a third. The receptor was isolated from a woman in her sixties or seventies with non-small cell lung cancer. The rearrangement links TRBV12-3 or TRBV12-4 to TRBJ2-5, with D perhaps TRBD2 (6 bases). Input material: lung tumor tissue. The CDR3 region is CASRAGLHQETQYF. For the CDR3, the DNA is TGTGCCAGCAGGGCGGGACTGCATCAAGAGACCCAGTACTTC.